This TCR beta chain came from a study of Graves' ophthalmopathy and Graves' hyperthyroidism. Study as a whole: Peripheral blood was gathered at the point of initial diagnosis, before any treatment started. Study-wide findings and caveats: Among expanded thyroid clonotypes above 0.001 frequency, most also occurred in blood. The model predicted ophthalmopathy progression with 70.59% sensitivity and less than 85% specificity. A model of 13 signatures distinguished ophthalmopathy from stable hyperthyroidism at around 91% sensitivity and roughly 82% specificity.

CDR1 is MNHEY, CDR2 SVGAGI, per germline. V lost 0 bases and J lost 6, with 18 bases in between. The CDR3 is 17 amino acids. Scientists amplified the TCR beta CDR3 regions from RNA transcripts. The first-round RT-PCR employed HTBI primers together with the Qiagen OneStep RT-PCR kit. A multiplex PCR was then performed as the second round. In TCRdb, the multiplex PCR reads were re-called with MiXCR into one record per CDR3 protein. The sample shows roughly 480,000 distinct CDR3 sequences, over 13% of them seen only once. Details on this clonotype: Its antigen is unknown.

The receptor was isolated from a young woman with Graves' ophthalmopathy. Material for sequencing was blood. The chain links TRBV6-5 to TRBJ1-5; D remains ambiguous. The CDR3 bases are TGTGCCAGCAGTTACTCCAACCCCCGGGAGGAGGGTCAGCCCCAGCATTTT. This encodes CASSYSNPREEGQPQHF.